Below, one T cell receptor (beta chain) is given with its context. These data belong to a study of T-cell reconstitution after alpha-beta-depleted transplantation in children. Library preparation (for TCRbeta) was performed with unique molecular identifiers. MiXCR was run by TCRdb on the PCR reads, yielding one entry per CDR3 protein. Of a few hundred thousand distinct CDR3 sequences listed, approximately 20% were seen once; the top ten hold about 3.1%. V was pared by 6 bases and J by 7 bases, with 22 bases of the junction left unmatched. The CDR3 runs to 19 residues. The clonotype originates from a human donor who donated a stem cell graft to a child with acute lymphoblastic leukemia. The rearrangement links TRBV12-3 or TRBV12-4 to TRBJ2-2, with TRBD1 identical over 8 bases. The sample here was PBMCs from the stem cell graft donor, taken from the stem cell graft. DNA of the CDR3: TGTGCCAGCAGGGGTGAACTGGGACAGGAAGGATGGTATGGCGGGGAGCTGTTTTTT. Amino acid sequence: CASRGELGQEGWYGGELFF.